The rows below give T cell receptor beta chains drawn from one sample of a study of early T cells in non-severe SARS-CoV-2 infection. One entry per CDR3 protein results from TCRdb running MiXCR on the 5' RACE reads. The sample lists 45,000 to 65,000 distinct CDR3 sequences; around 12% were seen once. Sample: whole blood, taken at baseline. The receptors stem from an adult who was a healthcare worker with PCR-confirmed SARS-CoV-2 infection or an uninfected control (not recorded which). Both conserved end residues are part of each CDR3. Fields, in order: CDR3 DNA, CDR3 protein, D gene, J gene, V gene, clone size. D genes are given only for firm matches. Expanded clones are given a class, and other clones once, few, many or no size at all.

CDR3 DNA: TGCGCCAGCAGCTTCGATGGCGATAATGAAAAACTGTTTTTT; CDR3 protein: CASSFDGDNEKLFF; D gene: NA; J gene: TRBJ1-4; V gene: TRBV5-1; clone size: many
CDR3 DNA: TGCGCCAGCAGGGTCCGAGGGTTCGAGCAGTACTTC; CDR3 protein: CASRVRGFEQYF; D gene: NA; J gene: TRBJ2-7; V gene: TRBV10-1; clone size: many
CDR3 DNA: TGTGCCAGCTCACGGGACAGCTACACAGATACGCAGTATTTT; CDR3 protein: CASSRDSYTDTQYF; D gene: TRBD1; J gene: TRBJ2-3; V gene: TRBV18; clone size: NA
CDR3 DNA: TGTGCCAGCAGAACTAGGACAGAACACATAAGAGTCTCTGGCCCTCGGACCGGGGAGCTGTTTTTT; CDR3 protein: CASRTRTEHIRVSGPRTGELFF; D gene: NA; J gene: TRBJ2-2; V gene: TRBV7-2; clone size: many
CDR3 DNA: TGTGCCAGCACCTCTCCGGGCTCGGATTCACCCCTCCACTTT; CDR3 protein: CASTSPGSDSPLHF; D gene: NA; J gene: TRBJ1-6; V gene: TRBV28; clone size: few
CDR3 DNA: TGTGCCAGCAGTCCAACGTCTTTCGAAGGGTCCCACGAGCAGTACTTC; CDR3 protein: CASSPTSFEGSHEQYF; D gene: NA; J gene: TRBJ2-7; V gene: TRBV27; clone size: NA
CDR3 DNA: TGTGCCAGCAGTTCAAAGGGACAGGGTCGCACAGATACGCAGTATTTT; CDR3 protein: CASSSKGQGRTDTQYF; D gene: TRBD1; J gene: TRBJ2-3; V gene: TRBV6-6; clone size: NA
CDR3 DNA: TGTGCCATCAGTGAGCCGACGGAGGATCAAGAGACCCAGTACTTC; CDR3 protein: CAISEPTEDQETQYF; D gene: NA; J gene: TRBJ2-5; V gene: TRBV10-3; clone size: many
CDR3 DNA: TGTGCCAGCAGAGCATGGGGACTTCAGAATGAGCAGTTCTTC; CDR3 protein: CASRAWGLQNEQFF; D gene: NA; J gene: TRBJ2-1; V gene: TRBV27; clone size: few
CDR3 DNA: TGTGCCAGCAGCCCTGGAGTGGAGACCCAGTACTTC; CDR3 protein: CASSPGVETQYF; D gene: NA; J gene: TRBJ2-5; V gene: TRBV14; clone size: many
CDR3 DNA: TGTGCCAGCAGCCTGGGACAGGGCTATGGCTACACCTTC; CDR3 protein: CASSLGQGYGYTF; D gene: TRBD1; J gene: TRBJ1-2; V gene: TRBV12-3/TRBV12-4; clone size: once
CDR3 DNA: TGTGCCAGCAGTGACAATCGTCAGGGGACCTACGAGCAGTACTTC; CDR3 protein: CASSDNRQGTYEQYF; D gene: NA; J gene: TRBJ2-7; V gene: TRBV6-1; clone size: NA
CDR3 DNA: TGTGCCAGCACCGGGACTAGGCCGAGGAGCTCCTACGAGCAGTACTTC; CDR3 protein: CASTGTRPRSSYEQYF; D gene: TRBD2; J gene: TRBJ2-7; V gene: TRBV6-2/TRBV6-3; clone size: few
CDR3 DNA: TGTGCCAGCAGTTACCGCGGACAGGGTCCGGGTAATTCACCCCTCCACTTT; CDR3 protein: CASSYRGQGPGNSPLHF; D gene: TRBD1; J gene: TRBJ1-6; V gene: TRBV6-5; clone size: NA
CDR3 DNA: TGCGCCAGCAGCTTGGCGGGGTCGAGCTCTGGAAACACCATATATTTT; CDR3 protein: CASSLAGSSSGNTIYF; D gene: NA; J gene: TRBJ1-3; V gene: TRBV5-1; clone size: NA
CDR3 DNA: TGTGCCAGCAGCTTAGGAGGGACTAGCGGGACTTACGAGCAGTACTTC; CDR3 protein: CASSLGGTSGTYEQYF; D gene: TRBD2; J gene: TRBJ2-7; V gene: TRBV7-2; clone size: few
CDR3 DNA: TGTGCCAGTAGTATAGAGCCGCAGGGGCGTGTGCAGTATTTT; CDR3 protein: CASSIEPQGRVQYF; D gene: NA; J gene: TRBJ2-3; V gene: TRBV19; clone size: NA
CDR3 DNA: TGCGCCAGCAGCTTGACCCGGGACAGGGAGGTAGCTTTCTTT; CDR3 protein: CASSLTRDREVAFF; D gene: TRBD1; J gene: TRBJ1-1; V gene: TRBV5-1; clone size: few
CDR3 DNA: TGTGCCAGCAGCTTAATCGCTGGGGAAGCTTTCTTT; CDR3 protein: CASSLIAGEAFF; D gene: NA; J gene: TRBJ1-1; V gene: TRBV7-9; clone size: few
CDR3 DNA: TGTGCCAGCAGTCCACTCCAGGGACAGGGTGACGAGCAGTTCTTC; CDR3 protein: CASSPLQGQGDEQFF; D gene: TRBD1; J gene: TRBJ2-1; V gene: TRBV28; clone size: NA
CDR3 DNA: TGCGCCAGCAGACGAACCGACTTAGACCGAGGGTATGAGCAGTTCTTC; CDR3 protein: CASRRTDLDRGYEQFF; D gene: NA; J gene: TRBJ2-1; V gene: TRBV4-1; clone size: NA
CDR3 DNA: TGTGCCAGCAGTTACCCTAGCGGGACCAGGAGCTCCTACGAGCAGTACTTC; CDR3 protein: CASSYPSGTRSSYEQYF; D gene: TRBD2; J gene: TRBJ2-7; V gene: TRBV6-2/TRBV6-3; clone size: NA
CDR3 DNA: TGTGCCAGCAGCTTGCCGGGACTAGCGAACACCGGGGAGCTGTTTTTT; CDR3 protein: CASSLPGLANTGELFF; D gene: TRBD2; J gene: TRBJ2-2; V gene: TRBV7-9; clone size: once
CDR3 DNA: TGTGCCAGCAGCCGGGGGCGGCTCCAAGAGACCCAGTACTTC; CDR3 protein: CASSRGRLQETQYF; D gene: NA; J gene: TRBJ2-5; V gene: TRBV11-2; clone size: few
CDR3 DNA: TGTGCCAGCAGCTTGCAGGGGGCATCACAAAACATTCAGTACTTC; CDR3 protein: CASSLQGASQNIQYF; D gene: TRBD1; J gene: TRBJ2-4; V gene: TRBV5-6; clone size: many
CDR3 DNA: TGTGCCAGCAGTTGGACATTTGACAACACTGAAGCTTTCTTT; CDR3 protein: CASSWTFDNTEAFF; D gene: NA; J gene: TRBJ1-1; V gene: TRBV7-9; clone size: NA
CDR3 DNA: TGTGCCAGCAGTCCACGGGGCGGGCTAGATTCACCCCTCCACTTT; CDR3 protein: CASSPRGGLDSPLHF; D gene: NA; J gene: TRBJ1-6; V gene: TRBV6-5; clone size: few
CDR3 DNA: TGTGCCAGTAGTATGGGTGACAGGGGGCTTAATGAGCAGTTCTTC; CDR3 protein: CASSMGDRGLNEQFF; D gene: TRBD1; J gene: TRBJ2-1; V gene: TRBV19; clone size: few
CDR3 DNA: TGTGCCAGCAGCCACCCGGACAGGCACCATGAGCAGTTCTTC; CDR3 protein: CASSHPDRHHEQFF; D gene: TRBD1; J gene: TRBJ2-1; V gene: TRBV7-6; clone size: few
CDR3 DNA: TGTGCCAGCAGCTTAACGGGAACGGACGAGCAGTACTTC; CDR3 protein: CASSLTGTDEQYF; D gene: NA; J gene: TRBJ2-7; V gene: TRBV7-3; clone size: many
CDR3 DNA: TGTGCCAGCAGCTTTGGGACTAGCGCCTACTACGAGCAGTACTTC; CDR3 protein: CASSFGTSAYYEQYF; D gene: TRBD2; J gene: TRBJ2-7; V gene: TRBV11-2; clone size: many
CDR3 DNA: TGTGCCAGCATCAAGACTAGATCCTACAATGAGCAGTTCTTC; CDR3 protein: CASIKTRSYNEQFF; D gene: NA; J gene: TRBJ2-1; V gene: TRBV6-2/TRBV6-3; clone size: NA
CDR3 DNA: TGTGCCAGCAGCTTAGCGACTAGCAGAGCGGAGACCCAGTACTTC; CDR3 protein: CASSLATSRAETQYF; D gene: TRBD2; J gene: TRBJ2-5; V gene: TRBV7-6; clone size: NA
CDR3 DNA: TGTGCCAGCAGCGGGCGTCCGGGACTAGCGGGAGATACGCAGTATTTT; CDR3 protein: CASSGRPGLAGDTQYF; D gene: TRBD2; J gene: TRBJ2-3; V gene: TRBV14; clone size: many
CDR3 DNA: TGCAGCGCCCCAATAGCGGGAGAGGGGAATGAGCAGTTCTTC; CDR3 protein: CSAPIAGEGNEQFF; D gene: TRBD2; J gene: TRBJ2-1; V gene: TRBV29-1; clone size: many
CDR3 DNA: TGTGCCACCAGTGATTACAGGGGCACTCAGCCCCAGCATTTT; CDR3 protein: CATSDYRGTQPQHF; D gene: TRBD1; J gene: TRBJ1-5; V gene: TRBV24-1; clone size: many
CDR3 DNA: TGTGCCAGCAGTTCAGGGAACTCCTACGAGCAGTACTTC; CDR3 protein: CASSSGNSYEQYF; D gene: NA; J gene: TRBJ2-7; V gene: TRBV12-3/TRBV12-4; clone size: few
CDR3 DNA: TGTGCCAGCAGCGAAATGGGACTACCCGACCCAACGTACAATGAGCAGTTCTTC; CDR3 protein: CASSEMGLPDPTYNEQFF; D gene: TRBD2; J gene: TRBJ2-1; V gene: TRBV28; clone size: NA
CDR3 DNA: TGCAGTGCTAGAGGCGGGAGGGCCGCAGATACGCAGTATTTT; CDR3 protein: CSARGGRAADTQYF; D gene: TRBD2; J gene: TRBJ2-3; V gene: TRBV20-1; clone size: many
CDR3 DNA: TGTGCCAGCAGCTTCAGCGGGAGGGAAAGAAATGAGCAGTTCTTC; CDR3 protein: CASSFSGRERNEQFF; D gene: TRBD2; J gene: TRBJ2-1; V gene: TRBV11-2; clone size: few
CDR3 DNA: TGCAGTGCTTCTCTTGCTCAGGGCACTGGGGCCAACGTCCTGACTTTC; CDR3 protein: CSASLAQGTGANVLTF; D gene: NA; J gene: TRBJ2-6; V gene: TRBV20-1; clone size: many
CDR3 DNA: TGTGCCAGCAGATCGACTAGCGCATCCAAAAACATTCAGTACTTC; CDR3 protein: CASRSTSASKNIQYF; D gene: TRBD2; J gene: TRBJ2-4; V gene: TRBV11-2; clone size: NA
CDR3 DNA: TGTGCCAGCAGCTTAGCCCCCTCGACAGGATATAGGGACGAGCAGTACTTC; CDR3 protein: CASSLAPSTGYRDEQYF; D gene: NA; J gene: TRBJ2-7; V gene: TRBV7-2; clone size: few
CDR3 DNA: TGTGCCACCCGGAACCCTCAGGGGTATAATGAAAAACTGTTTTTT; CDR3 protein: CATRNPQGYNEKLFF; D gene: NA; J gene: TRBJ1-4; V gene: TRBV6-6; clone size: few
CDR3 DNA: TGCGCCAGCAGCCATCCACCCGGGACAGGGGAGACTTACGAGCAGTACTTC; CDR3 protein: CASSHPPGTGETYEQYF; D gene: TRBD1; J gene: TRBJ2-7; V gene: TRBV4-1; clone size: NA
CDR3 DNA: TGCAGTGCTAGTAAAGTCGGGCTAGCGACATCCTACGAGCAGTACTTC; CDR3 protein: CSASKVGLATSYEQYF; D gene: NA; J gene: TRBJ2-7; V gene: TRBV20-1; clone size: many
CDR3 DNA: TGCAGTGCCCCGACCCGGGGACAGGAGCTTTATGGCTACACCTTC; CDR3 protein: CSAPTRGQELYGYTF; D gene: TRBD1; J gene: TRBJ1-2; V gene: TRBV20-1; clone size: NA
CDR3 DNA: TGCGCCAGCGGACCCTCGGTGGAGCTTCTGATTCGCTACACCTTC; CDR3 protein: CASGPSVELLIRYTF; D gene: NA; J gene: TRBJ1-2; V gene: TRBV4-3; clone size: few
CDR3 DNA: TGTGCCAGCAGTTCCCAGCCCTCTTCCCGGGAGCAGTTCTTC; CDR3 protein: CASSSQPSSREQFF; D gene: NA; J gene: TRBJ2-1; V gene: TRBV28; clone size: NA
CDR3 DNA: TGTGCCATCAGTGAGTCAGGACTAGCGGGAGAATACAATGAGCAGTTCTTC; CDR3 protein: CAISESGLAGEYNEQFF; D gene: TRBD2; J gene: TRBJ2-1; V gene: TRBV10-3; clone size: NA
CDR3 DNA: TGCGCCAGCAGCCGGGGACAGGGAGAAGGGTATGGCTACACCTTC; CDR3 protein: CASSRGQGEGYGYTF; D gene: TRBD1; J gene: TRBJ1-2; V gene: TRBV4-3; clone size: many
CDR3 DNA: TGTGCCAGCAGCCTATCTTGGAACACTGAAGCTTTCTTT; CDR3 protein: CASSLSWNTEAFF; D gene: NA; J gene: TRBJ1-1; V gene: TRBV2; clone size: NA
CDR3 DNA: TGCGCCAGCAGCTTGGACGGTAGTGACGGAAACACCATATATTTT; CDR3 protein: CASSLDGSDGNTIYF; D gene: NA; J gene: TRBJ1-3; V gene: TRBV5-1; clone size: NA
CDR3 DNA: TGTGCCAGCAGCCCACCCGATGCCAGGGCTAACACTGAAGCTTTCTTT; CDR3 protein: CASSPPDARANTEAFF; D gene: NA; J gene: TRBJ1-1; V gene: TRBV28; clone size: few
CDR3 DNA: TGTGCCAGCAGTTCCGGGACAGGGATTTACAATGAGCAGTTCTTC; CDR3 protein: CASSSGTGIYNEQFF; D gene: TRBD1; J gene: TRBJ2-1; V gene: TRBV7-3; clone size: NA